This T cell receptor (beta chain) was documented in a study of shared clonotypes between healthy human individuals. V was clipped by 5 bases and J by 10 bases, with 15 bases between them. The length of the CDR3 is 13 residues. Germline values: CDR1 SGHDN, CDR2 FVKESK. Study-level results: With several donors compared, 4% to 5.5% of naive CD4 clonotypes were shared.

The method was immunoSEQ multiplex PCR; TCRdb's version includes in-frame clones alone and lacks a portion of them. The table includes hundreds of thousands of clones, 90% to 97% detected once. Comment on this clone: The antigen is not known.

Naive-designated CD8 cells lacked CD45RO, were positively enriched for CCR7, and omitted terminally differentiated effector memory CD45RA+ cells. The clonotype originates from a woman between 25 and 40 years old in good health. V and J are TRBV14 and TRBJ2-1; D tentatively reads TRBD1 or TRBD2 (5 bases each). The specimen was naive CD8+ T cells sorted from blood. For the CDR3, the DNA is TGTGCCAGCAGCAAGAGGGGCGCACGGGAGCAGTTCTTC. The encoded protein is CASSKRGAREQFF.